Below, 25 T cell receptor beta chains from the same sample are listed, as sequenced in a study of cytotoxic CD8 clonotypes in ibrutinib-treated CLL. The table came from immunoSEQ multiplex PCR; TCRdb's copy has only in-frame clones and leaves some out. The sample consists of about 200,000 clones, approximately 75% of them appearing once. Sequenced here: PBMCs, sampled after 12 months of ibrutinib treatment. The receptor source for this set is a human donor with chronic lymphocytic leukemia.

This clone has just a few counts. This rearrangement joins TRBV18 to TRBJ2-1; D may be TRBD1 or TRBD2 (6 bases each). This CDR3 contains 12 residues. The germline CDR1 and CDR2 sequences are KGHSH and LQKENI. V lost 5 bases and J lost 10, with 12 bases in between. CDR3 DNA sequence: TGTGCCAGCTCATCGATCGGGGGCGAGCAGTTCTTC. Translation gives CASSSIGGEQFF.

The rearrangement links TRBV30 to TRBJ2-7; D is undetermined. Germline-derived CDR1 and CDR2 are GTSNPN and SVGIG (reference sequence). Trimming took 0 bases from V and 6 from J, leaving 9 bases between them. CDR3 length equals 12 residues. The DNA of the CDR3 is TGTGCCTGGAGTGTACCGGGTCCCGAGCAGTACTTC. This gives the protein CAWSVPGPEQYF.

The chain uses TRBV9 and TRBJ2-5; 9 bases align to TRBD2. V was clipped by 0 bases and J by 0 bases; unmatched bases: 9. Germline-derived CDR1 and CDR2 are SGDLS and YYNGEE. The CDR3 consists of 18 residues. The CDR3 region is CASSVGLGASGDQETQYF. The CDR3, as DNA: TGTGCCAGCAGCGTAGGGTTGGGGGCTAGCGGGGACCAAGAGACCCAGTACTTC. Complete variable domain (other parts from reference TRBV9 and TRBJ2-5): DSGVTQTPKHLITATGQRVTLRCSPRSGDLSVYWYQQSLDQGLQFLIQYYNGEERAKGNILERFSAQQFPDLHSELNLSSLELGDSALYFCASSVGLGASGDQETQYFGPGTRLLVL.

The V and J genes are TRBV6-8 and TRBJ2-5, with 11 bases lining up with TRBD2. The V segment lost 6 bases and the J segment 5 bases; nucleotides outside the gene matches: 14. The CDR3 runs 17 residues. CDR1 is MNHGY and CDR2 is SAAAGT in the germline V gene. In DNA form, the CDR3 reads TGTGCCAGCAGCCTACCTCGGGTTAGCGGGAGGGAGGAGACCCAGTACTTC. Its translation is CASSLPRVSGREETQYF.

This rearrangement joins TRBV10-3 to TRBJ1-1; maybe TRBD1 (6 bases). Germline lookup yields CDR1 ENHRY and CDR2 SYGVKD. The length of the CDR3 is 13 residues. V gave up 11 bases and J gave up 4 bases, with 17 bases separating them. DNA of the CDR3: TGTGCCTCTAGGGAACAGGGAATCACTGAAGCTTTCTTT. Amino acid sequence: CASREQGITEAFF.

The chain couples TRBV11-2 to TRBJ2-5, with TRBD1 matching over 7 bases. V lost 5 bases to trimming and J lost 1 base; unmatched junction nucleotides: 1. CDR1 SGHAT and CDR2 FQNNGV come from the germline V gene. The length of the CDR3 is 13 residues. CDR3 amino acids: CASSRDSQETQYF. Here the CDR3 DNA reads TGTGCCAGCAGCCGGGACAGCCAAGAGACCCAGTACTTC.

V is TRBV10-3 and J is TRBJ1-1; a possible D gene is TRBD1 (6 bases). Germline lookup yields CDR1 ENHRY and CDR2 SYGVKD. V was pared by 2 bases and J by 5 bases, with 21 bases between. The CDR3 totals 17 residues. CDR3 in amino acids: CAISERLRQVAGTEAFF. DNA for the CDR3: TGTGCCATCAGTGAGCGGCTTAGACAGGTAGCTGGAACTGAAGCTTTCTTT.

The chain combines TRBV18 with TRBJ2-7, with D perhaps matching TRBD1 or TRBD2 (6 bases each). V was shortened by 1 base and J by 5 bases, with 12 bases between the two germline ends. The CDR3 runs 14 residues. CDR1 and CDR2 from the germline V gene are KGHSH and LQKENI. CDR3 amino acids: CASSPLSGGDEQYF. The CDR3 coding sequence is TGTGCCAGCTCACCACTCTCCGGGGGCGACGAGCAGTACTTC.

This clone showed up just once. The V and J genes are TRBV9 and TRBJ2-7; TRBD1 or TRBD2 may be the D gene (5 bases each). This CDR3 is built from 17 residues. Germline V gene lookup returns CDR1 SGDLS and CDR2 YYNGEE. Deletions cut 4 bases from V and 1 base from J, with 21 bases between. CDR3 nucleotides: TGTGCCAGCAGCTTACATCCCGGGACCGGTATTTCCTACGAGCAGTACTTC. It yields the protein CASSLHPGTGISYEQYF.

The chain recombines TRBV19 with TRBJ2-7; 10 bases are a match to TRBD1. J lost 6 bases, V lost 5 bases, and 10 bases had no gene match. Germline lookup yields CDR1 LNHDA and CDR2 SQIVND (reference sequence). The CDR3 runs to 15 residues. DNA for the CDR3: TGTGCCAGTAGTCCGTGGACAGGGGGTAAAGGCGAGCAGTACTTC. Translated, it gives CASSPWTGGKGEQYF. The variable domain in full, completed from reference TRBV19 and TRBJ2-7, reads DGGITQSPKYLFRKEGQNVTLSCEQNLNHDAMYWYRQDPGQGLRLIYYSQIVNDFQKGDIAEGYSVSREKKESFPLTVTSAQKNPTAFYLCASSPWTGGKGEQYFGPGTRLTVT.

J is TRBJ2-3 and V is TRBV6-5; D is unresolved. Between the trimmed V and J ends, which lost 5 bases and 6 bases, there was a span of 12 bases. This CDR3 has 13 residues. Looked up from germline, CDR1 is MNHEY and CDR2 is SVGAGI. DNA for the CDR3: TGTGCCAGCAGTCAGGAATCCCGTGATACGCAGTATTTT. Its translation is CASSQESRDTQYF.

The chain carries TRBV5-4 and TRBJ1-1, with D possibly TRBD1 on 5 matching bases. CDR3 size: 15 residues. Germline V gives CDR1 SGHNT, CDR2 YYREEE (reference sequence). Between the trimmed V and J ends, which lost 0 bases and 4 bases, there was a span of 13 bases. The CDR3 reads CASSLGFRGVTEAFF. CDR3 nucleotide sequence: TGTGCCAGCAGCTTGGGGTTCCGGGGGGTCACTGAAGCTTTCTTT.

V and J are TRBV7-9 and TRBJ2-1; D gene uncertain. Trimming shortened V by 3 bases and J by 8 bases, and 11 bases separated the two germline ends. Germline V gene data show CDR1 as SEHNR and CDR2 as FQNEAQ (reference sequence). CDR3 size: 13 residues. The CDR3 sequence: CASSFQTTDEQFF. The CDR3 DNA sequence: TGTGCCAGCAGCTTTCAGACGACTGATGAGCAGTTCTTC.

This clone was counted a few times. The rearrangement joins TRBV15 to TRBJ2-3, with TRBD2 as a possible D gene (6 bases). CDR1 and CDR2 (germline): LNHNV, YYDKDF (reference sequence). This CDR3 is 13 amino acids long. Trimming shortened V by 9 bases and J by 4 bases, and 14 bases separated the two germline ends. Here the CDR3 reads CATGGVAPDTQYF. In DNA form, the CDR3 reads TGTGCCACAGGAGGGGTTGCACCAGATACGCAGTATTTT.

This clone was recorded many times. V usage is TRBV5-1 and J usage is TRBJ2-3; the match to TRBD1 covers 9 bases. The CDR3 sequence is 16 residues long. Germline CDR1 is SGHRS and CDR2 is YFSETQ. V trimming: 2 bases; J trimming: 2 bases; junction bases outside the gene matches: 6. CDR3 amino acids: CASSLGDRGATDTQYF. CDR3 bases: TGCGCCAGCAGCTTAGGAGACAGGGGGGCCACAGATACGCAGTATTTT.

The V and J genes are TRBV11-1 and TRBJ2-5, with TRBD2 matching over 9 bases. The CDR3 has 14 residues. V lost 3 bases to trimming and J lost 3 bases; unmatched junction nucleotides: 2. Germline V gene lookup returns CDR1 SGHAT and CDR2 FQDESV (reference sequence). CDR3 coding DNA: TGTGCCAGCAGCTTTAGACTAGCGGAAGAGACCCAGTACTTC. The encoded protein is CASSFRLAEETQYF.

The chain links TRBV27 to TRBJ2-1; tentative D call: TRBD1 (5 bases). Germline loops: CDR1 MNHEY, CDR2 SMNVEV (reference sequence). V was pared by 0 bases and J by 10 bases, with 13 bases between. This CDR3 spans 14 amino acids. CDR3 in DNA: TGTGCCAGCAGTTTATCTCCAGGGTGGGTAGAGCAGTTCTTC. Its translation is CASSLSPGWVEQFF.

This chain uses TRBV18 with TRBJ2-3; a possible D gene is TRBD2 (5 bases). The CDR3 is 16 amino acids. CDR1 is KGHSH, CDR2 LQKENI, per germline. Trimming left V 3 bases short and J 4 bases short, with 17 bases between. The CDR3 protein is CASSPDAGGRPDTQYF. The CDR3 coding sequence is TGTGCCAGCTCACCGGATGCGGGTGGGAGACCAGATACGCAGTATTTT.

The rearrangement joins TRBV5-1 to TRBJ2-7; TRBD2 aligns across 10 bases. The germline CDR1 and CDR2 sequences are SGHRS and YFSETQ. This CDR3 has 18 residues. Losses at the gene ends were 4 bases for V and 7 bases for J; bases not matched to a gene: 20. The CDR3: CASSPRTPSGSGPGEQYF. CDR3 nucleotides: TGCGCCAGCAGCCCCCGTACACCTAGCGGGAGCGGCCCGGGAGAGCAGTACTTC.

The J gene is TRBJ1-1, the V gene TRBV5-1; D is unclear. The germline V and J ends were trimmed by 3 bases and 1 base, with 13 bases remaining between them. This CDR3 spans 15 amino acids. CDR1 and CDR2 from the germline V gene are SGHRS and YFSETQ. Here the CDR3 reads CASSSDSPTNTEAFF. CDR3 sequence (DNA): TGCGCCAGCAGCTCGGACTCACCGACGAACACTGAAGCTTTCTTT.

The chain uses TRBV2 and TRBJ1-1; no clear D. The CDR3 has 13 amino acids. Germline V gives CDR1 SNHLY, CDR2 FYNNEI. Deletions cut 5 bases from V and 0 bases from J, with 7 bases between. CDR3 bases: TGTGCCAGCAGTTTGGATATGAACACTGAAGCTTTCTTT. It yields the protein CASSLDMNTEAFF.

CDR3 sequence reads: CASKGQINYGYTF. In DNA form, the CDR3 reads TGTGCCAGCAAGGGGCAGATTAACTATGGCTACACCTTC. The chain has TRBV5-6 and TRBJ1-2, with D maybe TRBD1 (5 bases). Germline-derived CDR1 and CDR2 are SGHDT and YYEEEE. Trimming left V 6 bases short and J 1 base short, with 10 bases between. The CDR3 sequence is 13 residues long.

The chain joins TRBV7-9 to TRBJ1-3; D gene uncertain. Germline CDR1 SEHNR, CDR2 FQNEAQ (reference sequence). This CDR3 is built from 16 residues. V gave up 4 bases and J gave up 0 bases, with 13 bases separating them. DNA for the CDR3: TGTGCCAGCAGCTCTACTTCCGCGAGCTCTGGAAACACCATATATTTT. Protein: CASSSTSASSGNTIYF.

The V call is TRBV9, the J call TRBJ1-3, with D unclear. The CDR3 runs 18 residues. V lost 0 bases, J lost 7 bases, and 23 bases lay in between. CDR1 and CDR2 (germline): SGDLS, YYNGEE. In nucleotides, the CDR3 is TGTGCCAGCAGCGTAGATCCCCACCTGCGCACGCGACTCAACACCATATATTTT. This gives the protein CASSVDPHLRTRLNTIYF.

The chain combines TRBV6-1 with TRBJ2-1; 9 bases align to TRBD1. Germline V gives CDR1 MNHNS, CDR2 SASEGT. The length of the CDR3 is 15 residues. V trimming: 6 bases; J trimming: 8 bases; junction bases outside the gene matches: 11. The CDR3 nucleotides are TGTGCCAGCAGAGGCGGGACAGGGAATTTATATGAGCAGTTCTTC. Amino acid sequence: CASRGGTGNLYEQFF.